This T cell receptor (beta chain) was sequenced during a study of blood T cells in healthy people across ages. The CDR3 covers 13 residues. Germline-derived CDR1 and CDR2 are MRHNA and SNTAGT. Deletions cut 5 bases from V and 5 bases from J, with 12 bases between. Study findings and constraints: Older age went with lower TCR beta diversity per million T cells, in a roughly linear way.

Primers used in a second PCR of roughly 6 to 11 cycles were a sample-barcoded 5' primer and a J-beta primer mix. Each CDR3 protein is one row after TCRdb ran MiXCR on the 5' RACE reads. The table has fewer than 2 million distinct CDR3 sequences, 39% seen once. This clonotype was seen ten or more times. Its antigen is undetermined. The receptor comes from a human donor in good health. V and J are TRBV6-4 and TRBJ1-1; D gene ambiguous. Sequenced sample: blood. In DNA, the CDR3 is TGTGCCAGCAGTACCGGGATGGGGACTGAAGCTTTCTTT. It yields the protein CASSTGMGTEAFF.